This TCR beta chain was identified during a study of T cell changes during pregnancy in multiple sclerosis. Produced via immunoSEQ multiplex PCR; TCRdb's table is partial and in-frame only. The repertoire holds about 40,000 clones, with 91% as singletons. This CDR3 region has 15 residues. The V end was cut by 4 bases, the J end by 2 bases, with 15 bases between. Germline V lookup: CDR1 SQVTM, CDR2 ANQGSEA. The TCR comes from a female donor with multiple sclerosis, enrolled in a pregnancy study. This chain joins TRBV29-1 and TRBJ2-4; a possible D gene is TRBD1 (6 bases). Specimen: CD4+ T cells from peripheral blood mononuclear cells, collected before pregnancy. CDR3 coding DNA: TGCAGCGTTGTTTTACAGGGTGGTTCCAAAAACATTCAGTACTTC. Its protein is CSVVLQGGSKNIQYF.